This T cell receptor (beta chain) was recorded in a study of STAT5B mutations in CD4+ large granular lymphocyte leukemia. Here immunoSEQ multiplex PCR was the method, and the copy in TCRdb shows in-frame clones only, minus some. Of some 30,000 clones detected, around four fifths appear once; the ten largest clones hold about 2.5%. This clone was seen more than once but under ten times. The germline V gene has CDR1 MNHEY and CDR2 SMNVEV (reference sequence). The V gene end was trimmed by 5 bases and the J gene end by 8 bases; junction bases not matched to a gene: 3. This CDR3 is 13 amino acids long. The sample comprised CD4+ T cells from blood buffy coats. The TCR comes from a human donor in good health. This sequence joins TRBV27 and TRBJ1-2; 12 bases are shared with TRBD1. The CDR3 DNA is TGTGCCAGCAGTGTGGGGACAGGGGGCGGCTACACCTTC. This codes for CASSVGTGGGYTF.